This entry lists 20 T cell receptor beta chains sequenced from one sample in a study of blood T cell repertoires in COVID-19. Using immunoSEQ multiplex PCR, the repertoire was profiled, and TCRdb retains in-frame clones only, with some absent. The sample carries some 300,000 clones, roughly 90% recorded once. The sequenced material came from PBMCs or T cells enriched from blood (not recorded which). These receptors were taken from a woman aged 30 to 39 who had been exposed to COVID-19.

In DNA, the CDR3 is TGTGCCAGCAGCAAACGGACCGCAATGGAGGGGGCTCCTCAATGGACTGAAGCTTTCTTT. This gives the protein CASSKRTAMEGAPQWTEAFF. The rearrangement uses TRBV21-1 and TRBJ1-1; the D call TRBD1 from the table was never checked on the DNA. TRBV21-1 is listed as a pseudogene. CDR3 length equals 20 residues.

The chain is built from TRBV5-1 and TRBJ2-1; no clear D. V was pared by 0 bases and J by 10 bases, with 8 bases between. This CDR3 is built from 12 residues. CDR1 and CDR2 (germline): SGHRS, YFSETQ. The CDR3 sequence is CASSLAAREQFF. CDR3 coding DNA: TGCGCCAGCAGCTTGGCCGCGCGGGAGCAGTTCTTC.

In the case of this clone: The same CDR3 also results from other DNA sequences found in this sample. This chain joins TRBV6-5 and TRBJ1-2; 8 bases are a match to TRBD1. V trimming: 5 bases; J trimming: 5 bases; junction bases outside the gene matches: 7. The germline CDR1 and CDR2 sequences are MNHEY and SVGAGI. The CDR3 totals 14 residues. CDR3 loop: CASSPDRVRYGYTF. CDR3 nucleotides: TGTGCCAGCAGTCCGGACAGGGTCCGGTATGGCTACACCTTC.

With regard to this clone: This sample also contains other DNA sequences that code for the same CDR3. The genes are TRBV4-2 and TRBJ2-3; D is possibly TRBD1 (5 bases). Germline CDR1 and CDR2: LGHNA and YNFKEQ. V lost 0 bases and J lost 3, with 13 bases in between. The CDR3 totals 16 residues. CDR3 bases: TGTGCCAGCAGCCAAGATAGGGGCCCGCGGACAGATACGCAGTATTTT. Amino acid sequence: CASSQDRGPRTDTQYF.

This clone was recorded only once. This sequence joins TRBV19 and TRBJ1-1; a possible D gene is TRBD1 (5 bases). V shed 5 bases and J shed 7 bases, with 20 bases lying between them. CDR1 is LNHDA and CDR2 is SQIVND in the germline V gene (reference sequence). This CDR3 is built from 15 residues. CDR3 sequence: CASSPPLGRVVEAFF. In nucleotides, the CDR3 is TGTGCCAGTAGTCCTCCCCTAGGCAGGGTGGTTGAAGCTTTCTTT.

There are a few counts of this clone. This chain uses TRBV7-6 with TRBJ2-7; 8 bases are a match to TRBD1. The CDR3 consists of 12 residues. After removal of 3 bases from V and 8 bases from J, the junction contained 3 bases not matched to a gene. The germline V gene has CDR1 SGHVS and CDR2 FNYEAQ. The chain's CDR3 is CASSLAGGQQYF. CDR3 bases: TGTGCCAGCAGCTTGGCAGGGGGCCAGCAGTACTTC.

This chain links TRBV29-1 with TRBJ1-1; TRBD1 matches at 12 bases. Germline loops: CDR1 SQVTM, CDR2 ANQGSEA. The CDR3 is 17 residues long. Trimming cost V 3 bases and J 3 bases; bases outside gene matches: 11. Here the CDR3 reads CSVDYRDRGRGDTEAFF. The CDR3 coding sequence is TGCAGCGTTGATTACAGGGACAGGGGGCGCGGGGACACTGAAGCTTTCTTT.

V usage is TRBV19 and J usage is TRBJ2-3; perhaps TRBD2 as D (6 bases). The CDR3 is 19 amino acids. Trimming took off 3 bases at V and 1 base at J, with 23 bases between the two ends. Germline lookup yields CDR1 LNHDA and CDR2 SQIVND (reference sequence). The CDR3 region is CASSIRWGGGDRGTDTQYF. Written as DNA, the CDR3 is TGTGCCAGTAGTATTCGGTGGGGTGGAGGGGATCGGGGCACAGATACGCAGTATTTT.

The V call is TRBV9, the J call TRBJ1-1, with TRBD1 identical over 7 bases. V shed 3 bases, J shed 5 bases, and the junction held 10 bases outside the gene matches. CDR1 and CDR2 from the germline V gene are SGDLS and YYNGEE. CDR3 length equals 15 residues. The CDR3 loop reads CASSAYRGQRTEAFF. The DNA of the CDR3 is TGTGCCAGCAGCGCCTACAGGGGCCAGAGGACTGAAGCTTTCTTT.

The rearrangement links TRBV6-4 to TRBJ1-6; the D gene is possibly TRBD1 (6 bases). The CDR3 sequence is 14 residues long. CDR1 and CDR2 (germline): MRHNA, SNTAGT. The V gene lost 2 bases and the J gene lost 8 bases, with 10 bases spanning the gap. The CDR3, as DNA: TGTGCCAGCAGTGACGACAGGTTTGATTCACCCCTCCACTTT. Protein: CASSDDRFDSPLHF.

This rearrangement joins TRBV6-6 to TRBJ2-2; possible D gene TRBD1, 6 bases. Trimming pared 8 bases from V and 2 bases from J, leaving 12 bases between. The germline gives CDR1 MNHNY, CDR2 SVGAGI (reference sequence). The CDR3 is 14 amino acids. CDR3 residues: CASRKDRNTGELFF. CDR3 bases: TGTGCCAGCCGAAAGGACAGAAACACCGGGGAGCTGTTTTTT.

The rearrangement uses TRBV7-8 and TRBJ1-5, with D unresolved. The CDR3 has 14 amino acids. CDR1 and CDR2 (germline): SGHVS, FQNEAQ. The V and J ends lost 5 bases and 6 bases respectively, with 14 bases between them. The chain's CDR3 is CASSHATKGQPQHF. The CDR3 DNA reads as TGTGCCAGCAGCCACGCTACTAAAGGTCAGCCCCAGCATTTT. The variable domain in full, with the rest retrieved from reference TRBV7-8 and TRBJ1-5, is GAGVSQSPRYKVAKRGQDVALRCDPISGHVSLFWYQQALGQGPEFLTYFQNEAQLDKSGLPSDRFFAERPEGSVSTLKIQRTQQEDSAVYLCASSHATKGQPQHFGDGTRLSIL.

The V call is TRBV19, the J call TRBJ1-2; no clear D. Between the trimmed V and J ends, which lost 9 bases and 5 bases, there was a span of 19 bases. The CDR3 has 14 residues. Germline CDR1 LNHDA, CDR2 SQIVND (reference sequence). The CDR3 DNA reads TGTGCCAGCCGGAAAATCGCGGCAGAATATGGCTACACCTTC. Protein product: CASRKIAAEYGYTF.

The genes are TRBV5-4 and TRBJ1-1, with unresolved D. Trimming cost V 4 bases and J 4 bases, with 11 bases left between them. Germline V gene data show CDR1 as SGHNT and CDR2 as YYREEE (reference sequence). The CDR3 extends over 13 amino acids. This chain's CDR3 is CASSSDKSTEAFF. CDR3 in DNA: TGTGCCAGCAGCAGCGATAAGAGCACTGAAGCTTTCTTT.

The V and J genes are TRBV3-1 (or the pseudogene TRBV3-2) and TRBJ1-2; 8 nucleotides match TRBD1. Germline CDR1 reads LGHDT; CDR2 reads YNNKEL (reference sequence). This CDR3 contains 15 residues. V lost 2 bases, J lost 8 bases, and 10 bases stayed unmatched. The CDR3 region has the DNA TGTGCCAGCAGCCAAATCGTTCCAGGGGGCTCAGGCTACACCTTC. This translates into CASSQIVPGGSGYTF.

Concerning this clone: Distinct nucleotide sequences in the sample also encode this CDR3. The genes are TRBV9 and TRBJ2-5, with 8 bases matching TRBD1. Trimming removed 0 bases from V and 5 bases from J; junction bases left unmatched: 3. This CDR3 has 14 residues. Germline loops: CDR1 SGDLS, CDR2 YYNGEE. CDR3 sequence: CASSVAGGGETQYF. CDR3 nucleotide sequence: TGTGCCAGCAGCGTAGCAGGGGGCGGGGAGACCCAGTACTTC.

V usage is TRBV7-6 and J usage is TRBJ2-5; 12 positions match TRBD2. V dropped 3 bases and J dropped 0; count of bases not matched to a gene: 14. From germline, CDR1 is SGHVS and CDR2 FNYEAQ. The CDR3 runs to 20 residues. CDR3 sequence reads: CASSLGTSGGKPWYQETQYF. CDR3 DNA sequence: TGTGCCAGCAGCTTGGGTACTAGCGGGGGGAAGCCGTGGTACCAAGAGACCCAGTACTTC.

This clone was seen only once. The CDR3 DNA is TGTGCCAGCAGCCCCGATGGGAGGAACACTGAAGCTTTCTTT. Protein sequence: CASSPDGRNTEAFF. The J gene is TRBJ1-1, the V gene TRBV11-1; no clear D gene. This CDR3 spans 14 amino acids. CDR1 and CDR2 from the germline V gene are SGHAT and FQDESV (reference sequence). Trimming stripped 5 bases from V and 1 base from J, with 11 bases between.

This clone was counted between two and nine times. CDR3 loop: CASSPGTANTEAFF. In DNA form, the CDR3 reads TGTGCCAGCAGTCCCGGGACAGCGAACACTGAAGCTTTCTTT. The V gene is TRBV27, the J gene TRBJ1-1, with 7 nucleotides matching TRBD1. This CDR3 is 14 amino acids long. Germline V CDR1 and CDR2: MNHEY, SMNVEV (reference sequence). V trimming: 5 bases; J trimming: 1 base; junction bases outside the gene matches: 4.

This clone has just one count. The chain carries TRBV3-1 (or the pseudogene TRBV3-2) and TRBJ2-5; 12 bases line up with TRBD2. The CDR3 has 14 residues. The V segment lost 4 bases and the J segment 7 bases; nucleotides outside the gene matches: 4. Germline CDR1 LGHDT, CDR2 YNNKEL (reference sequence). The CDR3 region is CASSPQTSGGTQYF. CDR3 DNA: TGTGCCAGCAGCCCACAGACTAGCGGGGGGACCCAGTACTTC.